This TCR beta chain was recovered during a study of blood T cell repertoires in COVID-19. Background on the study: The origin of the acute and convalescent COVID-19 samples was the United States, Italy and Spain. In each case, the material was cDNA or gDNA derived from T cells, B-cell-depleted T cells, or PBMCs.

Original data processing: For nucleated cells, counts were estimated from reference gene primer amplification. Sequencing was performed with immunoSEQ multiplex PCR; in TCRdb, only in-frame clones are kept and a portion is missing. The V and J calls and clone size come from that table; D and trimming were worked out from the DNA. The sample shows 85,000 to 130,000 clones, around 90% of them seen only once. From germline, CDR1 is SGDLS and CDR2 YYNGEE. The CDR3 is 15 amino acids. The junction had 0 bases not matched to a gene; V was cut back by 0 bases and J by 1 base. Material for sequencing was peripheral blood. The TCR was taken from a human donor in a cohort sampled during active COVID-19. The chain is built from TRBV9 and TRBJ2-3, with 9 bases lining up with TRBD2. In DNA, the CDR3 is TGTGCCAGCAGCGTAGTAGCGGGAGGCACAGATACGCAGTATTTT. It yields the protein CASSVVAGGTDTQYF.